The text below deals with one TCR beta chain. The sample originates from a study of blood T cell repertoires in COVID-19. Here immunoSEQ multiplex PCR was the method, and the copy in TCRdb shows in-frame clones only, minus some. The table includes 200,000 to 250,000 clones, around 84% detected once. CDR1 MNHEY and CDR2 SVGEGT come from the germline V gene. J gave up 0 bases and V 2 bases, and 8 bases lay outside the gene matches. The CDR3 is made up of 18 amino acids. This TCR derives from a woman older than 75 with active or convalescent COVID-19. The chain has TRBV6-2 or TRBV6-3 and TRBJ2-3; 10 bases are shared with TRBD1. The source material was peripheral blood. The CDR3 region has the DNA TGTGCCAGCAGTTACCACCCCGGGACAGGGGCGAGCACAGATACGCAGTATTTT. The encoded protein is CASSYHPGTGASTDTQYF.